This T cell receptor beta chain was sequenced during a study of T cell responses to AZD1222 COVID-19 vaccine. Study-wide points: Nearly half of spike-specific TCRs reportedly go after variant regions that carry no mutations. Only after the peak T cell response were repertoires sampled.

The table came from immunoSEQ multiplex PCR; TCRdb's copy has only in-frame clones and leaves some out. The data contain about 110,000 clones, approximately 88% of them singletons. CDR1 is MDHEN and CDR2 is SYDVKM in the germline V gene. The V end lost 6 bases, the J end lost 3 bases, and 18 bases lay between the germline ends. The CDR3 contains 15 residues. Details on this clone: Antigen specificity is unknown.

The sequenced sample was peripheral blood, obtained on day 0 of MenACWY control vaccination. This TCR came from an adult in good health. The chain carries TRBV28 and TRBJ2-7, with a tentative D call TRBD2 (5 bases). This CDR3 reads CASRPDKSRDYEQYF. DNA of the CDR3: TGTGCCAGCAGACCTGATAAGTCACGGGACTACGAGCAGTACTTC.